What follows are 30 T cell receptor beta chains derived from one specimen sequenced in a study of CD8 T cells in Susac syndrome. Random hexamers served to reverse transcribe roughly 0.5 to 1 ug RNA. TCRdb reanalysed the immunoSEQ multiplex PCR reads using MiXCR and keeps one entry per CDR3 protein. Counted here are approximately 210,000 distinct CDR3 sequences, roughly 96% occurring once; the ten biggest clones make up 0.095%. The sequenced sample was CD4+ T cells from PBMCs. The source is a human donor with multiple sclerosis.

This clonotype is a singleton in its sample. The rearrangement links TRBV6-5 to TRBJ1-2; unclear D gene. The germline V gene has CDR1 MNHEY and CDR2 SVGAGI. V gave up 6 bases and J gave up 4 bases, with 12 bases separating them. The CDR3 sequence is 13 residues long. The CDR3: CASRPTDLYGYTF. The CDR3 DNA sequence: TGTGCCAGCAGACCTACAGACCTCTATGGCTACACCTTC.

This clonotype was recorded once. The rearrangement uses TRBV30 and TRBJ2-7; the D gene is possibly TRBD1 (6 bases). This CDR3 has 13 residues. Trimming took off 3 bases at V and 1 base at J, with 10 bases between the two ends. Germline V lookup: CDR1 GTSNPN, CDR2 SVGIG (reference sequence). The CDR3 sequence is CAWRQGPSYEQYF. The CDR3 nucleotides are TGTGCCTGGAGACAGGGACCTTCCTACGAGCAGTACTTC.

This chain connects TRBV27 to TRBJ1-5; 7 bases line up with TRBD1. This CDR3 is 13 amino acids long. Germline-derived CDR1 and CDR2 are MNHEY and SMNVEV (reference sequence). Trimming removed 8 bases from V and 5 bases from J; junction bases left unmatched: 6. CDR3 DNA: TGTGCCAGCGCCTCCAGGGGGGATCAGCCCCAGCATTTT. It specifies CASASRGDQPQHF.

The chain links TRBV29-1 to TRBJ2-2, with TRBD2 matching over 12 bases. V was pared by 7 bases and J by 6 bases, with 6 bases of the junction left unmatched. The germline V gene encodes CDR1 SQVTM and CDR2 ANQGSEA. The CDR3 is 14 residues long. The CDR3 is CSGGTSGFSGELFF. DNA of the CDR3: TGCAGCGGGGGGACTAGCGGGTTCTCCGGGGAGCTGTTTTTT.

V and J are TRBV28 and TRBJ1-2; the match to TRBD1 covers 10 bases. V lost 7 bases to trimming and J lost 5 bases; unmatched junction nucleotides: 7. CDR1 is MDHEN, CDR2 SYDVKM, per germline. The CDR3 is 14 amino acids. Written as DNA, the CDR3 is TGTGCCAGCATCACCGGGACAGGGGTATATGGCTACACCTTC. It encodes CASITGTGVYGYTF.

This rearrangement joins TRBV28 to TRBJ2-5; D is ambiguous. This CDR3 is built from 14 residues. Germline V CDR1 and CDR2: MDHEN, SYDVKM. V shed 3 bases and J shed 5 bases, with 13 bases lying between them. The CDR3 protein is CASSFNQVRETQYF. In DNA, the CDR3 is TGTGCCAGCAGTTTTAACCAAGTGAGGGAGACCCAGTACTTC.

The chain recombines TRBV20-1 with TRBJ1-2; D ambiguous. The CDR3 totals 13 residues. Trimming shortened V by 3 bases and J by 6 bases, and 14 bases separated the two germline ends. Germline CDR1 reads DFQATT; CDR2 reads SNEGSKA (reference sequence). In DNA, the CDR3 is TGCAGTGCTAGTCCCCCACTACGTAATGGCTACACCTTC. It specifies CSASPPLRNGYTF.

This clonotype was detected only once. The chain joins TRBV18 to TRBJ2-6; TRBD1 might be the D (5 bases). Per germline, CDR1 KGHSH and CDR2 LQKENI. CDR3 length: 17 residues. V lost 1 base, J lost 2 bases, and 12 bases lay in between. CDR3 residues: CASSPLGRGPGANVLTF. CDR3 nucleotide sequence: TGTGCCAGCTCACCACTCGGTAGGGGCCCTGGGGCCAACGTCCTGACTTTC.

This rearrangement joins TRBV4-1 to TRBJ2-4; a weak D match, TRBD1 (6 bases). The CDR3 is 15 residues long. Germline V lookup: CDR1 MGHRA, CDR2 YSYEKL. Trimming took 0 bases from V and 8 from J, leaving 14 bases between them. The CDR3 DNA sequence: TGCGCCAGCAGCCAAGATTGGGGGACACGGGACATTCAGTACTTC. As protein: CASSQDWGTRDIQYF.

V and J are TRBV29-1 and TRBJ2-3; TRBD2 matches 8 bases. This CDR3 region has 14 residues. Germline V gene data show CDR1 as SQVTM and CDR2 as ANQGSEA. The V gene end was trimmed by 4 bases and the J gene end by 1 base; junction bases not matched to a gene: 4. CDR3 DNA sequence: TGCAGCGTTGTGGCGGGAGGCGGCACAGATACGCAGTATTTT. Residues: CSVVAGGGTDTQYF.

The genes are TRBV27 and TRBJ1-1, with unresolved D. The CDR3 has 14 residues. From germline, CDR1 is MNHEY and CDR2 SMNVEV (reference sequence). The germline V and J ends were trimmed by 0 bases and 1 base, with 6 bases remaining between them. The CDR3 bases are TGTGCCAGCAGTTTATCGAAACCGAACACTGAAGCTTTCTTT. Translating gives CASSLSKPNTEAFF.

V gene TRBV20-1 combines with J gene TRBJ2-1, with 8 bases that match TRBD2. The germline gives CDR1 DFQATT, CDR2 SNEGSKA (reference sequence). V shed 5 bases, J shed 9 bases, and the junction held 9 bases outside the gene matches. The CDR3 sequence is 13 residues long. CDR3 in DNA: TGCAGTGCTCCTTGGGGGACTAGAGGTGAGCAGTTCTTC. Translation gives CSAPWGTRGEQFF.

The gene calls are TRBV20-1 and TRBJ2-1, with TRBD2 matching over 10 bases. V trimming: 1 base; J trimming: 2 bases; junction bases outside the gene matches: 5. The CDR3 is 16 residues long. Germline assignment: CDR1 DFQATT and CDR2 SNEGSKA (reference sequence). CDR3 bases: TGCAGTGCTAGAGGGCTAGCGGGGGAGACCTACAATGAGCAGTTCTTC. It is translated as CSARGLAGETYNEQFF.

The V gene is TRBV7-9, the J gene TRBJ2-7; 8 bases align to TRBD1. J was trimmed by 4 bases and V by 2 bases; bases with no gene match: 4. CDR1 and CDR2 (germline): SEHNR, FQNEAQ (reference sequence). This CDR3 comprises 14 residues. CDR3 loop: CASSLSGGIYEQYF. The CDR3 region has the DNA TGTGCCAGCAGCTTATCAGGGGGCATATACGAGCAGTACTTC.

The chain links TRBV18 to TRBJ1-2; maybe TRBD1 (6 bases). CDR1 KGHSH and CDR2 LQKENI come from the germline V gene. The CDR3 consists of 14 residues. Trimming stripped 4 bases from V and 7 bases from J, with 16 bases between. CDR3 region: CASSRDKEVAGYTF. As DNA, the CDR3 is TGTGCCAGCTCACGGGACAAGGAGGTGGCTGGCTACACCTTC.

In DNA form, the CDR3 reads TGTGCCAGCAGCCCCCTGAGGGTCAGCTCCTACAATGAGCAGTTCTTC. It specifies CASSPLRVSSYNEQFF. The V and J genes are TRBV4-2 and TRBJ2-1; a possible D gene is TRBD2 (5 bases). The V gene's germline CDR1 is LGHNA and CDR2 YNFKEQ. Trimming took off 4 bases at V and 0 bases at J, with 13 bases between the two ends. The CDR3 covers 16 residues.

The V gene is TRBV29-1, the J gene TRBJ2-2, with D perhaps matching TRBD1 (5 bases). This CDR3 has 15 residues. CDR1 and CDR2 from the germline V gene are SQVTM and ANQGSEA. The germline V and J ends were trimmed by 7 bases and 2 bases, with 17 bases remaining between them. CDR3 protein: CSARVAGPNTGELFF. The CDR3 nucleotides read TGCAGCGCCCGTGTTGCAGGGCCAAACACCGGGGAGCTGTTTTTT.

This chain connects TRBV6-5 to TRBJ2-7; possibly TRBD2 for D (5 bases). Germline lookup yields CDR1 MNHEY and CDR2 SVGAGI. Trimming removed 0 bases from V and 4 bases from J, with 10 bases in between. CDR3 length: 14 amino acids. Here the CDR3 reads CASSYSGRGYEQYF. In nucleotides, the CDR3 is TGTGCCAGCAGTTACTCTGGGAGAGGATACGAGCAGTACTTC.

V usage is TRBV12-3 or TRBV12-4 and J usage is TRBJ2-1, with D perhaps TRBD1 (7 bases). This CDR3 has 13 residues. Trimming took 4 bases from V and 6 from J, leaving 10 bases between them. The CDR3: CASSSGGINEQFF. The CDR3 nucleotides read TGTGCCAGCAGTTCAGGGGGGATCAATGAGCAGTTCTTC.

The CDR3 nucleotides are TGTGCCAGCAGCCTACAGGGGGCCGGAAGCACCCTCCACTTT. This encodes CASSLQGAGSTLHF. The chain couples TRBV9 to TRBJ1-6, with 9 bases aligning to TRBD1. This CDR3 contains 14 residues. J was trimmed by 14 bases and V by 4 bases; bases with no gene match: 10. The germline V gene encodes CDR1 SGDLS and CDR2 YYNGEE.

The chain is built from TRBV29-1 and TRBJ2-1, with D tentatively TRBD1 or TRBD2 (5 bases each). The CDR3 runs 14 residues. In germline, CDR1 is SQVTM, CDR2 ANQGSEA. The V end was cut by 4 bases, the J end by 9 bases, with 19 bases between. The CDR3 DNA reads as TGCAGCGTTGCGAAGGGGACGTACAAGGGTGAGCAGTTCTTC. Amino acids: CSVAKGTYKGEQFF.

This clonotype was seen a single time. The chain recombines TRBV6-5 with TRBJ2-7; D is unresolved. The germline V gene has CDR1 MNHEY and CDR2 SVGAGI. The ends were cut back, 6 bases at V and 2 bases at J, with 17 bases in the middle. The CDR3 is made up of 15 amino acids. The CDR3 bases are TGTGCCAGCAGCCTTACGGCGCCTGGGCCCTACGAGCAGTACTTC. Amino acids: CASSLTAPGPYEQYF.

V gene TRBV7-9 combines with J gene TRBJ2-1; D call uncertain. The V gene lost 3 bases and the J gene lost 4 bases, with 7 bases spanning the gap. The CDR3 totals 13 residues. Germline values: CDR1 SEHNR, CDR2 FQNEAQ (reference sequence). CDR3 nucleotides: TGTGCCAGCAGCTTTACCGGATACAATGAGCAGTTCTTC. Translation gives CASSFTGYNEQFF.

The V and J genes are TRBV20-1 and TRBJ2-2; D gene unclear. From germline, CDR1 is DFQATT and CDR2 SNEGSKA (reference sequence). The ends were cut back, 2 bases at V and 5 bases at J, with 6 bases in the middle. The CDR3 has 12 residues. In nucleotides, the CDR3 is TGCAGTGCTAGACTGATAACCGGGGAGCTGTTTTTT. Its protein product is CSARLITGELFF.

The chain links TRBV20-1 to TRBJ2-3; D possibly corresponds to TRBD2 (5 bases). Trimming pared 6 bases from V and 3 bases from J, leaving 16 bases between. CDR1 and CDR2 (germline): DFQATT, SNEGSKA (reference sequence). The CDR3 totals 14 residues. Here the CDR3 DNA reads TGCAGTGCCCAAATGGGAGTTGGGACAGATACGCAGTATTTT. Its translation is CSAQMGVGTDTQYF.

The genes are TRBV30 and TRBJ1-2, with 8 bases identical to TRBD1. Germline V CDR1 and CDR2: GTSNPN, SVGIG (reference sequence). The junction had 7 bases not matched to a gene; V was cut back by 0 bases and J by 7 bases. The CDR3 spans 14 residues. CDR3: CAWSVLQGALGYTF. CDR3 nucleotides: TGTGCCTGGAGTGTACTCCAGGGGGCTCTTGGCTACACCTTC.

This clonotype was observed a single time. V and J are TRBV7-9 and TRBJ2-5; D unresolved. The germline V and J ends were trimmed by 2 bases and 1 base, with 14 bases remaining between them. The CDR3 has 16 amino acids. Germline lookup yields CDR1 SEHNR and CDR2 FQNEAQ (reference sequence). CDR3 DNA sequence: TGTGCCAGCAGCTTAACCGGCCTTGCCCCCCAAGAGACCCAGTACTTC. It encodes CASSLTGLAPQETQYF.

The rearrangement joins TRBV6-5 to TRBJ1-1, with unresolved D. CDR1 and CDR2 (germline): MNHEY, SVGAGI. This CDR3 spans 13 amino acids. V lost 7 bases and J 0 bases, leaving 9 bases between the germline ends. The CDR3 DNA follows: TGTGCCAGCACGCTTTATATGAACACTGAAGCTTTCTTT. It is translated as CASTLYMNTEAFF.

This chain uses TRBV12-3 or TRBV12-4 with TRBJ2-1; no definite D call. Trimming took off 6 bases at V and 6 bases at J, with 12 bases between the two ends. CDR3 length: 13 residues. For the CDR3, the DNA is TGTGCCAGCAGCCCAACGGTGGTCAATGAGCAGTTCTTC. Its translation is CASSPTVVNEQFF.

The chain is built from TRBV7-9 and TRBJ2-7; a weak D match, TRBD1 (6 bases). With 5 bases removed from V and 2 bases from J, the gap between germline ends came to 13 bases. CDR1 and CDR2 (germline): SEHNR, FQNEAQ (reference sequence). CDR3 length: 14 amino acids. Here the CDR3 reads CASSLDRNTYEQYF. The CDR3 bases are TGTGCCAGCAGCCTAGACAGGAATACCTACGAGCAGTACTTC.